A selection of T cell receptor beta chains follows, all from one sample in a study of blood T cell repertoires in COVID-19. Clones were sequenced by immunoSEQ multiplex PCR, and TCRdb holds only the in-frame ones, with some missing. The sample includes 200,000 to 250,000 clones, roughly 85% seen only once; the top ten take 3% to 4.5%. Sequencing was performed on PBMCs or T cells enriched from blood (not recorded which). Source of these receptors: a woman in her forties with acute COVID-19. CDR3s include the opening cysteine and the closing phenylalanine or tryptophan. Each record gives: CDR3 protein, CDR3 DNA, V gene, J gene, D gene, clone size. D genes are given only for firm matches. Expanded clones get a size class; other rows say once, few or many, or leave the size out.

CDR3: CASSFPGVTYEQYF
DNA: TGTGCCAGCAGCTTCCCCGGGGTGACCTACGAGCAGTACTTC
V: TRBV7-8
J: TRBJ2-7
D: .
size: .

CDR3: CAWRQTGNQPQHF
DNA: TGTGCCTGGAGACAAACGGGGAATCAGCCCCAGCATTTT
V: TRBV30
J: TRBJ1-5
D: .
size: .

CDR3: CASSSPGGANVLTF
DNA: TGTGCCAGCAGTTCCCCAGGGGGGGCCAACGTCCTGACTTTC
V: TRBV6-5
J: TRBJ2-6
D: .
size: .

CDR3: CASSYRTGGFTDTQYF
DNA: TGTGCCAGCAGCTACCGCACAGGGGGCTTCACAGATACGCAGTATTTT
V: TRBV11-2
J: TRBJ2-3
D: TRBD1
size: .

CDR3: CASSFPGLAGAEQYF
DNA: TGTGCCAGCAGCTTTCCCGGACTAGCGGGAGCTGAGCAGTACTTC
V: TRBV7-8
J: TRBJ2-7
D: TRBD2
size: .

CDR3: CATSSPSGSLAGELFF
DNA: TGTGCCACCAGTTCCCCTAGCGGGAGCTTGGCCGGGGAGCTGTTTTTT
V: TRBV24-1
J: TRBJ2-2
D: TRBD2
size: .

CDR3: CASSDSGRALHEQFF
DNA: TGTGCCAGCAGCGATAGCGGGAGGGCCCTCCATGAGCAGTTCTTC
V: TRBV3-1/TRBV3-2
J: TRBJ2-1
D: TRBD2
size: .

CDR3: CSALGDYEQYF
DNA: TGCAGTGCTCTTGGAGACTACGAGCAGTACTTC
V: TRBV20-1
J: TRBJ2-7
D: .
size: .

CDR3: CASSVETGYRTDTQYF
DNA: TGTGCCAGCAGCGTCGAGACGGGGTACAGAACAGATACGCAGTATTTT
V: TRBV9
J: TRBJ2-3
D: .
size: .

CDR3: CSVAAGLAGFTASEQYF
DNA: TGCAGCGTCGCGGCCGGACTAGCGGGATTTACAGCCTCCGAGCAGTACTTC
V: TRBV29-1
J: TRBJ2-7
D: TRBD2
size: .

CDR3: CATSFNRDYNEQFF
DNA: TGTGCCACCAGCTTTAACAGAGATTACAATGAGCAGTTCTTC
V: TRBV15
J: TRBJ2-1
D: .
size: .

CDR3: CASSLPGFGYTEAFF
DNA: TGTGCCAGCAGCCTACCGGGATTTGGGTACACTGAAGCTTTCTTT
V: TRBV7-9
J: TRBJ1-1
D: .
size: .

CDR3: CASRNQNEQFF
DNA: TGTGCCAGCCGAAATCAGAATGAGCAGTTCTTC
V: TRBV16
J: TRBJ2-1
D: .
size: few

CDR3: CASSRQGSSLNEKLFF
DNA: TGTGCCAGCAGTAGACAGGGGAGTTCCTTGAATGAAAAACTGTTTTTT
V: TRBV28
J: TRBJ1-4
D: TRBD1
size: .

CDR3: CASSLRGRTEAFF
DNA: TGTGCCAGCAGCCTCCGGGGTAGGACTGAAGCTTTCTTT
V: TRBV11-1
J: TRBJ1-1
D: .
size: .

CDR3: CAWSDTSGSTDTQYF
DNA: TGTGCCTGGAGTGATACTAGCGGGAGTACAGATACGCAGTATTTT
V: TRBV30
J: TRBJ2-3
D: TRBD2
size: .

CDR3: CASSVDGHTDTQYF
DNA: TGTGCCAGCAGCGTTGACGGACACACAGATACGCAGTATTTT
V: TRBV5-5
J: TRBJ2-3
D: .
size: .

CDR3: CASSRGTGGLGEQYF
DNA: TGCGCCAGCAGCCGGGGGACAGGGGGCCTTGGAGAGCAGTACTTC
V: TRBV4-1
J: TRBJ2-7
D: TRBD1
size: .

CDR3: CSGSGQSVSIEQFF
DNA: TGCAGCGGGTCAGGCCAGTCGGTTTCAATTGAGCAGTTCTTC
V: TRBV29-1
J: TRBJ2-1
D: .
size: .

CDR3: CASSASLGTDNSPLHF
DNA: TGTGCCAGCAGCGCCAGTTTAGGGACAGATAATTCACCCCTCCACTTT
V: TRBV9
J: TRBJ1-6
D: TRBD1
size: .

CDR3: CAIRRESVDNSPLHF
DNA: TGTGCCATCAGACGGGAATCGGTCGATAATTCACCCCTCCACTTT
V: TRBV10-3
J: TRBJ1-6
D: .
size: .

CDR3: CASSAGLAGSYEQYF
DNA: TGTGCCAGCAGCGCGGGACTAGCGGGCTCCTACGAGCAGTACTTC
V: TRBV5-4
J: TRBJ2-7
D: TRBD2
size: .

CDR3: CASSRTISNQPQHF
DNA: TGTGCCAGCAGCCGTACAATAAGCAATCAGCCCCAGCATTTT
V: TRBV7-2
J: TRBJ1-5
D: .
size: .

CDR3: CATSDQPRTGPYQETQYF
DNA: TGTGCCACCAGTGACCAACCCCGAACAGGGCCGTACCAAGAGACCCAGTACTTC
V: TRBV24-1
J: TRBJ2-5
D: .
size: .

CDR3: CASTPGQGYTIYF
DNA: TGTGCCAGCACGCCGGGACAGGGGTACACCATATATTTT
V: TRBV7-2
J: TRBJ1-3
D: TRBD1
size: once

CDR3: CASSQVQGGYGYTF
DNA: TGTGCCAGCAGCCAAGTCCAGGGAGGCTATGGCTACACCTTC
V: TRBV3-1/TRBV3-2
J: TRBJ1-2
D: .
size: once

CDR3: CASSQARPGTEAFF
DNA: TGCGCCAGCAGCCAAGCCCGCCCGGGGACTGAAGCTTTCTTT
V: TRBV4-1
J: TRBJ1-1
D: .
size: .

CDR3: CASSQDSLARYEQYF
DNA: TGCGCCAGCAGCCAAGATTCGCTAGCGAGGTACGAGCAGTACTTC
V: TRBV4-3
J: TRBJ2-7
D: .
size: .

CDR3: CASSPQGGGQPQHF
DNA: TGTGCCAGCAGCCCACAGGGTGGGGGCCAGCCCCAGCATTTT
V: TRBV6-5
J: TRBJ1-5
D: .
size: few

CDR3: CASSQTRRNEQFF
DNA: TGTGCCAGCAGCCAAACTAGGAGGAATGAGCAGTTCTTC
V: TRBV14
J: TRBJ2-1
D: .
size: .

CDR3: CASSNGQNTGELFF
DNA: TGTGCCAGCAGTAATGGACAGAACACCGGGGAGCTGTTTTTT
V: TRBV7-9
J: TRBJ2-2
D: .
size: .

CDR3: CASRPGQMNTGELFF
DNA: TGTGCCAGCAGACCGGGACAGATGAACACCGGGGAGCTGTTTTTT
V: TRBV28
J: TRBJ2-2
D: TRBD1
size: .

CDR3: CASSGAGTGAIVNTGELFF
DNA: TGTGCCAGCAGCGGGGCCGGGACAGGGGCGATTGTTAACACCGGGGAGCTGTTTTTT
V: TRBV11-3
J: TRBJ2-2
D: TRBD1
size: once

CDR3: CASSVSGTGSVPYNSPLHF
DNA: TGTGCCAGCAGTGTGTCCGGGACAGGGTCTGTCCCGTATAATTCACCCCTCCACTTT
V: TRBV27
J: TRBJ1-6
D: TRBD1
size: .

CDR3: CASSPNYGETQYF
DNA: TGTGCCAGCTCACCTAACTATGGGGAGACCCAGTACTTC
V: TRBV18
J: TRBJ2-5
D: .
size: .

CDR3: CASSPQGSAGEQYF
DNA: TGTGCCAGCTCACCACAGGGAAGTGCGGGCGAGCAGTACTTC
V: TRBV18
J: TRBJ2-7
D: .
size: .

CDR3: CASSPRDRGQFTIYF
DNA: TGCGCCAGCAGTCCACGGGACAGGGGTCAATTCACCATATATTTT
V: TRBV10-2
J: TRBJ1-3
D: TRBD1
size: .

CDR3: CASSLEAPPWELFF
DNA: TGTGCCAGCAGCTTAGAGGCACCCCCCTGGGAGCTGTTTTTT
V: TRBV11-2
J: TRBJ2-2
D: .
size: .

CDR3: CASSIDVPDSTEAFF
DNA: TGTGCCAGTAGTATAGACGTTCCGGACAGCACTGAAGCTTTCTTT
V: TRBV19
J: TRBJ1-1
D: .
size: .

CDR3: CSVEGAHTDTQYF
DNA: TGCAGCGTTGAAGGGGCGCACACAGATACGCAGTATTTT
V: TRBV29-1
J: TRBJ2-3
D: .
size: .

CDR3: CASSQYSDRGRNEQFF
DNA: TGCGCCAGCAGTCAATACTCCGACAGGGGGCGCAATGAGCAGTTCTTC
V: TRBV23-1
J: TRBJ2-1
D: TRBD1
size: .

CDR3: CASREDSRAYGYTF
DNA: TGTGCCAGCAGAGAGGACAGTCGGGCCTATGGCTACACCTTC
V: TRBV2
J: TRBJ1-2
D: .
size: .

CDR3: CATSDRWTSGHNEQFF
DNA: TGTGCCACCAGTGACCGATGGACTAGCGGACACAATGAGCAGTTCTTC
V: TRBV24-1
J: TRBJ2-1
D: TRBD2
size: .

CDR3: CASSLGGRAGTIYF
DNA: TGTGCCAGCAGCCTCGGCGGGAGAGCAGGCACCATATATTTT
V: TRBV11-3
J: TRBJ1-3
D: .
size: .

CDR3: CASSPPGLAGGTF
DNA: TGTGCCAGCAGTCCCCCGGGACTAGCGGGAGGGACCTTT
V: TRBV12-3/TRBV12-4
J: TRBJ2-3
D: TRBD2
size: .